Below, one TCR beta chain is given with its context. Its antigen remains undetermined. The record has no base qualities; no much larger clone is one base away. These reads were obtained on an Illumina NovaSeq 6000. TCRalpha and TCRbeta cDNA libraries were constructed by 5'RACE with constant-segment primers, with sample barcodes and unique molecular identifiers being introduced. RNA was extracted from every sample with Trizol reagent. The libraries were amplified in two PCR steps, and the second step added a second sample barcode and Illumina TruSeq adapters. Sequencing of libraries was performed on an Illumina NovaSeq with 2 x 150 bp paired-end reads. For the original study's pipeline: With migec v1.2.7, reads were demultiplexed and then collapsed into UMI-guided consensus sequences. Using mixcr v2.1.11, UMI consensuses were aligned to TRA and TRB V and J templates and then assembled into clonotypes. A clonotype was counted as expanded or contracted only when both edgeR and NoisET called the clonotype significant, with the noise models trained on biological replicates. For edgeR calls, the thresholds were a false discovery rate-adjusted p below 0.01 and a log2 fold-change of 1. As an exploratory analysis of dynamics, max-normalized trajectories of the 1000 most abundant clonotypes were examined by PCA with hierarchical clustering. Each responding clone was given a CD4 or CD8 phenotype based on the CD4+ and CD8+ repertoires, which had been sequenced separately. TCRdb reprocessing: public reads trimmed at Q25 with fastp, clones called with MiXCR, in-frame beta chains kept. Rows with a matching CDR3 protein are joined into one entry that keeps the most common DNA and genes. In this record, the V and J calls reflect TCRdb's handling and not the investigators' own analysis. The sample has 190,000 or so distinct CDR3 sequences on record, about 22% of them singletons. Under 30% of the sample is taken by the ten largest.

Deletion took 5 bases off V and 2 bases off J, with a span of 8 bases between the germline ends. From a lookup of the germline V gene, CDR1 and CDR2 are KGHDR and SFDVKD. From the cysteine through the phenylalanine, the CDR3 covers 14 amino acids. The kept DNA is CDR3 alone, 42 bases in frame from the first base. This sample stems from a study of T-cell memory formation after mild COVID-19 (dated by TCRdb to the early 2020s). Looking at the study overall: Most TCR sequence clusters were specific to one of the two donors. Longitudinal TCRalpha and TCRbeta repertoire sequencing tracked T-cell clones expanding and contracting after mild COVID-19 in a couple of donors. The cohort comprised two young, previously healthy adult volunteers, one female and one male.

PBMCs were isolated by Ficoll-Paque density gradient centrifugation. Overall study outcomes, separate from this receptor: Only a couple of mild cases were covered in the study, and larger cohorts including severe cases with pre-infection samples were considered necessary. Clones contracting from day 15 to 85 had balanced CD4/CD8 phenotypes, while a second wave expanding from day 15 to 37 was biased towards CD4+. The detection of some responding clones in pre-infection memory suggests that pre-existing cross-reactive memory T cells joined the SARS-CoV-2 response. Whether the second-wave clones peaking on day 37 were SARS-CoV-2 specific was not confirmed. Contracting CD4+ clones were found mainly in CM and EM memory subsets, while CD8+ clones were enriched in EMRA.

The chain uses TRBV24-1 and TRBJ2-2; the D gene identity is not certain. Sequenced sample: PBMCs or a T cell subset sorted from them (not recorded which). The sequence was collected from an adult woman who had mild COVID-19 (a few samples of this study predate the infection). The sample titles of this study are shuffled in the database, so cell type and time point are left out; the donor was told from shared clones. The CDR3 corresponds to CATSGSLNTGELFF. The DNA reads TGTGCCACCAGTGGAAGCCTTAACACCGGGGAGCTGTTTTTT.